Listed here are 9 T cell receptor beta chains from one sample, sequenced in a study of cytomegalovirus exposure and HLA in healthy donors. The PCR contained 60 Vbeta and 13 Jbeta primers. Profiling relied on immunoSEQ multiplex PCR, and the TCRdb table lists in-frame clones only, not all of them. Altogether some 200,000 clones are present, less than 85% being singletons, with the ten largest covering 0.63%. The sequencing sample was made of PBMCs. The receptors derive from a man younger than 35 in good health and CMV-seronegative.

The V and J genes are TRBV6-1 and TRBJ2-1; TRBD2 is a possible D gene (5 bases). From germline, CDR1 is MNHNS and CDR2 SASEGT. Trimming removed 4 bases from V and 0 bases from J, with 16 bases in between. The CDR3 has 17 amino acids. For the CDR3, the DNA is TGTGCCAGCAGTGGGAAGGGAGCCATCCTCTCCTACAATGAGCAGTTCTTC. Protein: CASSGKGAILSYNEQFF.

This clone was detected a few times. The chain recombines TRBV19 with TRBJ2-5, with TRBD1 matching over 11 bases. This CDR3 is 14 amino acids long. CDR1 and CDR2 from the germline V gene are LNHDA and SQIVND (reference sequence). The V gene end was trimmed by 3 bases and the J gene end by 5 bases; junction bases not matched to a gene: 2. The CDR3 nucleotides are TGTGCCAGTAGTATCCGGGACAGGGGGGAGACCCAGTACTTC. Protein sequence: CASSIRDRGETQYF.

The gene calls are TRBV5-1 and TRBJ1-4; 10 bases are shared with TRBD1. CDR1 is SGHRS, CDR2 YFSETQ, per germline. V trimming: 5 bases; J trimming: 3 bases; junction bases outside the gene matches: 4. CDR3 size: 15 residues. CDR3 sequence reads: CASRRQGAANEKLFF. The CDR3 region has the DNA TGCGCCAGCAGACGACAGGGGGCGGCTAATGAAAAACTGTTTTTT. Variable domain in full (rest from reference TRBV5-1 and TRBJ1-4): KAGVTQTPRYLIKTRGQQVTLSCSPISGHRSVSWYQQTPGQGLQFLFEYFSETQRNKGNFPGRFSGRQFSNSRSEMNVSTLELGDSALYLCASRRQGAANEKLFFGSGTQLSVL.

The rearrangement links TRBV19 to TRBJ2-1, with TRBD2 matching over 8 bases. The CDR3 contains 13 residues. Germline V lookup: CDR1 LNHDA, CDR2 SQIVND (reference sequence). V was pared by 10 bases and J by 8 bases, with 10 bases of the junction left unmatched. The CDR3 DNA sequence: TGTGCCACCGGGGGACTAGGGGACTATGAGCAGTTCTTC. Encoded protein: CATGGLGDYEQFF.

This clone was seen only a few times. The CDR3 is CASRETGGASGYTF. Here the CDR3 DNA reads TGCGCCAGCAGAGAGACAGGGGGCGCCTCTGGCTACACCTTC. This rearrangement joins TRBV5-1 to TRBJ1-2; 10 bases agree with TRBD1. V was clipped by 5 bases and J by 7 bases; unmatched bases: 8. Per the germline V gene, CDR1 is SGHRS and CDR2 is YFSETQ. The CDR3 runs 14 residues.

The chain is built from TRBV12-5 and TRBJ2-1; maybe TRBD2 (6 bases). This CDR3 comprises 13 residues. Germline V gene data show CDR1 as LGHNT and CDR2 as FRNRAP. The germline V and J ends were trimmed by 7 bases and 7 bases, with 14 bases remaining between them. The CDR3 nucleotides are TGTGCTAGTGCCAGGTCGGGGAGGAATGAGCAGTTCTTC. Translating gives CASARSGRNEQFF.

This clone was seen a handful of times. The chain links TRBV25-1 to TRBJ2-2; 12 positions agree with TRBD2. J lost 3 bases, V lost 8 bases, and 4 bases had no gene match. The germline gives CDR1 MGHDK, CDR2 SYGVNS. This CDR3 has 15 residues. The CDR3 reads CASSRTSGDTGELFF. CDR3 DNA: TGTGCCAGCTCCAGGACTAGCGGGGACACCGGGGAGCTGTTTTTT. The whole variable domain, remainder taken from reference TRBV25-1 and TRBJ2-2, is EADIYQTPRYLVIGTGKKITLECSQTMGHDKMYWYQQDPGMELHLIHYSYGVNSTEKGDLSSESTVSRIRTEHFPLTLESARPSHTSQYLCASSRTSGDTGELFFGEGSRLTVL.

The CDR3 DNA sequence: TGTGCCAGCAGCGACAGGGGAGCAGATACGCAGTATTTT. Translated: CASSDRGADTQYF. The V call is TRBV6-1, the J call TRBJ2-3; the match to TRBD1 covers 8 bases. Per the germline V gene, CDR1 is MNHNS and CDR2 is SASEGT. V trimming: 6 bases; J trimming: 4 bases; junction bases outside the gene matches: 3. CDR3 length: 13 residues.

This CDR3 is CASSLLAGFTDTQYF. The CDR3 nucleotides read TGTGCCAGCAGCCTACTAGCGGGATTCACAGATACGCAGTATTTT. The chain joins TRBV28 to TRBJ2-3; 10 nucleotides match TRBD2. There are 15 residues in the CDR3. Losses at the gene ends were 6 bases for V and 2 bases for J; bases not matched to a gene: 5. CDR1 is MDHEN and CDR2 is SYDVKM in the germline V gene.